One and the same sample provided the 17 T cell receptor beta chains below, sequenced in a study of radiotherapy plus CTLA-4 blockade in lung cancer. Data came from immunoSEQ multiplex PCR; TCRdb stores just in-frame clones and leaves some out. The sample has some 50,000 clones; approximately 79% are singletons. The sample in question was peripheral blood, obtained from a patient treated with radiotherapy plus ipilimumab. The receptors originated from a human donor with non-small cell lung cancer who had a partial response to radiotherapy plus ipilimumab.

CDR3 nucleotide sequence: TGCAGCGTTCGTTTGGGGGGGGGTCCCAATGAGCAGTTCTTC. Amino acids: CSVRLGGGPNEQFF. The rearrangement uses TRBV29-1 and TRBJ2-1; 7 nucleotides line up with TRBD2. The V gene end was trimmed by 5 bases and the J gene end by 6 bases; junction bases not matched to a gene: 10. From germline, CDR1 is SQVTM and CDR2 ANQGSEA. This CDR3 has 14 residues.

DNA of the CDR3: TGTGCCAGCAGCTCGCGAGCTGCTGATGAGCAGTTCTTC. Translating it yields CASSSRAADEQFF. The genes are TRBV7-2 and TRBJ2-1; D gene ambiguous. Between the trimmed V and J ends, which lost 4 bases and 8 bases, there was a span of 12 bases. The CDR3 sequence is 13 residues long. Germline CDR1 and CDR2: SGHTA and FQGNSA.

The gene calls are TRBV9 and TRBJ1-6; perhaps TRBD1 as D (5 bases). The CDR3 consists of 15 residues. Germline V lookup: CDR1 SGDLS, CDR2 YYNGEE. V was trimmed by 0 bases and J by 13 bases, leaving 17 bases between them. CDR3 nucleotides: TGTGCCAGCAGCGTAGAGGGGCAGCCTGGTAGGCCCCTCCACTTT. Its translation: CASSVEGQPGRPLHF. Complete variable domain (other parts from reference TRBV9 and TRBJ1-6): DSGVTQTPKHLITATGQRVTLRCSPRSGDLSVYWYQQSLDQGLQFLIQYYNGEERAKGNILERFSAQQFPDLHSELNLSSLELGDSALYFCASSVEGQPGRPLHFGNGTRLTVT.

The rearrangement links TRBV19 to TRBJ2-2, with TRBD2 as a possible D gene (5 bases). Germline V lookup: CDR1 LNHDA, CDR2 SQIVND (reference sequence). Trimming cost V 3 bases and J 1 base, with 9 bases left between them. The CDR3 sequence is 15 residues long. The DNA of the CDR3 is TGTGCCAGTAGTATCTTCGGGGAGAACACCGGGGAGCTGTTTTTT. This codes for CASSIFGENTGELFF.

The chain employs TRBV9 and TRBJ2-3, with 9 bases aligning to TRBD2. This CDR3 spans 15 amino acids. Trimming took 4 bases from V and 2 from J; bases not matched to a gene: 5. The germline gives CDR1 SGDLS, CDR2 YYNGEE. The DNA of the CDR3 is TGTGCCAGCAGCTTTCTAGCGGGGCACACAGATACGCAGTATTTT. This gives the protein CASSFLAGHTDTQYF.

This clone was seen once. The chain carries TRBV9 and TRBJ1-5; D might be TRBD1 (6 bases). Between the trimmed V and J ends, which lost 3 bases and 2 bases, there was a span of 6 bases. The germline gives CDR1 SGDLS, CDR2 YYNGEE. The CDR3 totals 13 residues. The CDR3 loop reads CASSEGGNQPQHF. CDR3 DNA: TGTGCCAGCAGCGAGGGGGGCAATCAGCCCCAGCATTTT.

The gene calls are TRBV10-1 and TRBJ1-6; maybe TRBD1 (5 bases). Trimming took off 9 bases at V and 0 bases at J, with 15 bases between the two ends. CDR3 length equals 16 residues. CDR1 is WNHNN, CDR2 SYGVQD, per germline (reference sequence). The CDR3 sequence is CARLIPQVSYNSPLHF. CDR3 sequence (DNA): TGCGCCAGGCTTATACCACAGGTCTCCTATAATTCACCCCTCCACTTT.

This chain links TRBV5-5 with TRBJ1-1; TRBD1 matches at 8 bases. This CDR3 has 17 residues. V shed 0 bases, J shed 0 bases, and the junction held 7 bases outside the gene matches. CDR1 SGHKS and CDR2 YYEKEE come from the germline V gene (reference sequence). Here the CDR3 reads CASSLGQGYPVNTEAFF. CDR3 DNA sequence: TGTGCCAGCAGCTTGGGACAGGGGTATCCCGTGAACACTGAAGCTTTCTTT.

This chain uses TRBV10-1 with TRBJ2-5; tentatively, D is TRBD2 (6 bases). This CDR3 region has 15 residues. V lost 0 bases and J 1 base, leaving 9 bases between the germline ends. CDR1 WNHNN and CDR2 SYGVQD come from the germline V gene (reference sequence). The CDR3 DNA is TGCGCCAGCAGTGAGTCGGGGGGACGCCAAGAGACCCAGTACTTC. Encoded protein: CASSESGGRQETQYF.

Notes on this clone: The germline gene is not matched at one end of the junction; a read error may be the cause. The J gene is TRBJ2-7, the V gene TRBV20-1, with D possibly being TRBD2 (5 bases). CDR3 size: 9 residues. From germline, CDR1 is DFQATT and CDR2 SNEGSKA (reference sequence). The CDR3 DNA is TGCAGTGCTAGTTCGGTAGAGGGTTTC. Translated: CSASSVEGF.

In its sample, this clone was seen a few times. The chain uses TRBV19 and TRBJ1-5; D is unresolved. This CDR3 contains 15 residues. Germline lookup yields CDR1 LNHDA and CDR2 SQIVND (reference sequence). V was cut by 0 bases and J by 3 bases, with 9 bases left in between. CDR3 residues: CASSIEGPNNQPQHF. The CDR3 region has the DNA TGTGCCAGTAGTATAGAGGGCCCTAACAATCAGCCCCAGCATTTT.

This chain uses TRBV19 with TRBJ1-4; 10 nucleotides match TRBD1. V gave up 6 bases and J gave up 12 bases; unmatched junction bases: 4. CDR3 length: 12 amino acids. Germline loops: CDR1 LNHDA, CDR2 SQIVND (reference sequence). In nucleotides, the CDR3 is TGTGCCAGTAGCGACAGGGGGCTCGAACTGTTTTTT. This codes for CASSDRGLELFF.

This clone was seen a handful of times. J is TRBJ1-3 and V is TRBV30; D possibly corresponds to TRBD1 (5 bases). The CDR3 spans 13 residues. V gave up 4 bases and J gave up 9 bases, with 16 bases separating them. Germline V gene data show CDR1 as GTSNPN and CDR2 as SVGIG (reference sequence). CDR3 in amino acids: CAWTGNFHVTIYF. Written as DNA, the CDR3 is TGTGCCTGGACAGGGAATTTTCACGTCACCATATATTTT.

This clone was observed a few times. V usage is TRBV5-6 and J usage is TRBJ1-4, with D possibly TRBD1 on 5 matching bases. Trimming took off 2 bases at V and 5 bases at J, with 10 bases between the two ends. Germline V gives CDR1 SGHDT, CDR2 YYEEEE. There are 14 residues in the CDR3. The CDR3 DNA sequence: TGTGCCAGCAGCTTCCGGGGGATCAATGAAAAACTGTTTTTT. As protein: CASSFRGINEKLFF.

The genes are TRBV6-1 and TRBJ2-3; the D gene is possibly TRBD2 (6 bases). This CDR3 spans 16 amino acids. Germline V gives CDR1 MNHNS, CDR2 SASEGT. V shed 0 bases and J shed 2 bases, with 12 bases lying between them. The CDR3 loop is CASSEAGGHYTDTQYF. DNA for the CDR3: TGTGCCAGCAGTGAAGCCGGGGGTCATTACACAGATACGCAGTATTTT.

The rearrangement links TRBV28 to TRBJ1-6; maybe TRBD1 (5 bases). V was cut by 2 bases and J by 9 bases, with 5 bases left in between. The CDR3 length is 12 residues. CDR1 and CDR2 (germline): MDHEN, SYDVKM. CDR3 coding DNA: TGTGCCAGCAGTTTAACAGGTTCACCCCTCCACTTT. Translated: CASSLTGSPLHF. The full variable domain, rest sourced from reference TRBV28 and TRBJ1-6, is DVKVTQSSRYLVKRTGEKVFLECVQDMDHENMFWYRQDPGLGLRLIYFSYDVKMKEKGDIPEGYSVSREKKERFSLILESASTNQTSMYLCASSLTGSPLHFGNGTRLTVT.

J is TRBJ1-2 and V is TRBV5-1; 9 bases map to TRBD1. Trimming cost V 4 bases and J 8 bases; bases outside gene matches: 12. Germline values: CDR1 SGHRS, CDR2 YFSETQ. CDR3 size: 15 residues. The CDR3 loop reads CASSPEGQGFGGYTF. CDR3 sequence (DNA): TGCGCCAGCAGCCCGGAGGGACAGGGATTTGGCGGCTACACCTTC.